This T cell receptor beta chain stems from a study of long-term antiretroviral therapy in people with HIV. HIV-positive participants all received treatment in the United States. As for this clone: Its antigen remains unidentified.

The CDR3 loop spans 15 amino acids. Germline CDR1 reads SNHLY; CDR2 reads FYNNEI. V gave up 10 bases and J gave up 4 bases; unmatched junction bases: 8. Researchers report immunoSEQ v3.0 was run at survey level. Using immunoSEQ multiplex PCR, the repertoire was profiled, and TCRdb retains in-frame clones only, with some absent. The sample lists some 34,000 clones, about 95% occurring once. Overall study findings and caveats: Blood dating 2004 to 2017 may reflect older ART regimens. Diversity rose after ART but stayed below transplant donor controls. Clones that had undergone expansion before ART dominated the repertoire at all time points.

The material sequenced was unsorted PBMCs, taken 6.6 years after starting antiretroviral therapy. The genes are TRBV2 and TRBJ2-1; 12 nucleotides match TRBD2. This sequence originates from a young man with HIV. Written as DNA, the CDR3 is TGTGCCACACTACTAGCGGGGGGATCATACAATGAGCAGTTCTTC. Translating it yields CATLLAGGSYNEQFF.